The 24 T cell receptor beta chains listed next were all sequenced from one sample in a study of T cell changes during pregnancy in multiple sclerosis. Generated by immunoSEQ multiplex PCR, the TCRdb table keeps only in-frame clones and is missing some. The table lists under 75,000 clones, around nine tenths of them singletons. The sample in question was peripheral blood, obtained in the third trimester of pregnancy. These receptors came from a female donor in good health, enrolled as a control in a pregnancy study.

This clone has a single count. The chain has TRBV7-9 and TRBJ2-1; D is undetermined. The CDR3 runs 15 residues. Between the trimmed V and J ends, which lost 5 bases and 0 bases, there was a span of 11 bases. Germline loops: CDR1 SEHNR, CDR2 FQNEAQ (reference sequence). The CDR3 nucleotides read TGTGCCAGCAGCGTCAGCGAAAGCTCCTACAATGAGCAGTTCTTC. Protein: CASSVSESSYNEQFF.

J is TRBJ2-3 and V is TRBV4-3; D is undetermined. Per germline, CDR1 LGHNA and CDR2 YSLEER. V lost 4 bases, J lost 2 bases, and 16 bases lay in between. CDR3 size: 16 residues. The DNA for the CDR3 is TGCGCCAGCAGCCGGATGACTTTCAAATCCACAGATACGCAGTATTTT. This encodes CASSRMTFKSTDTQYF.

The chain links TRBV7-2 to TRBJ1-6, with D possibly TRBD1 on 6 matching bases. Trimming pared 3 bases from V and 10 bases from J, leaving 16 bases between. Germline V gene lookup returns CDR1 SGHTA and CDR2 FQGNSA. This CDR3 is 15 amino acids long. This CDR3 is CASSFYRDVRSPLHF. The DNA for the CDR3 is TGTGCCAGCAGCTTTTACAGGGATGTGCGGTCACCCCTCCACTTT.

The chain couples TRBV18 to TRBJ1-1, with unresolved D. Trimming pared 5 bases from V and 4 bases from J, leaving 20 bases between. CDR1 is KGHSH, CDR2 LQKENI, per germline. This CDR3 has 16 residues. The CDR3 loop reads CASSFINGILGTEAFF. CDR3 coding DNA: TGTGCCAGCTCATTTATCAACGGGATTCTAGGCACTGAAGCTTTCTTT.

This rearrangement joins TRBV25-1 to TRBJ1-1, with unresolved D. From germline, CDR1 is MGHDK and CDR2 SYGVNS. V gave up 2 bases and J gave up 0 bases, with 10 bases separating them. The CDR3 runs 15 residues. The CDR3 protein is CASSEGPYMNTEAFF. CDR3 in DNA: TGTGCCAGCAGTGAAGGTCCGTACATGAACACTGAAGCTTTCTTT.

This chain links TRBV5-4 with TRBJ2-7; the match to TRBD1 covers 7 bases. This CDR3 region has 14 residues. Germline loops: CDR1 SGHNT, CDR2 YYREEE (reference sequence). V lost 1 base to trimming and J lost 5 bases; unmatched junction nucleotides: 6. Here the CDR3 reads CASSLLGTANEQYF. The CDR3 DNA follows: TGTGCCAGCAGCTTGTTGGGGACAGCCAACGAGCAGTACTTC.

V and J are TRBV4-1 and TRBJ2-5; TRBD2 matches 11 bases. CDR1 MGHRA and CDR2 YSYEKL come from the germline V gene. The CDR3 consists of 15 residues. Trimming at V came to 4 bases and at J to 2 bases, leaving 3 bases not matched to a gene. The CDR3 DNA reads as TGCGCCAGCAGCCTCAGACTAGCGGGGCAAGAGACCCAGTACTTC. Its protein product is CASSLRLAGQETQYF.

CDR3 amino acids: CASSQERQGTYGYTF. Here the CDR3 DNA reads TGTGCCAGCAGCCAAGAACGTCAGGGGACCTATGGCTACACCTTC. The chain couples TRBV4-2 to TRBJ1-2; tentative D call: TRBD1 (6 bases). Germline V gene lookup returns CDR1 LGHNA and CDR2 YNFKEQ. The ends were cut back, 0 bases at V and 4 bases at J, with 12 bases in the middle. This CDR3 spans 15 amino acids.

The chain employs TRBV5-6 and TRBJ2-2; the D is unclear. The V gene lost 0 bases and the J gene lost 4 bases, with 10 bases spanning the gap. CDR1 is SGHDT and CDR2 is YYEEEE in the germline V gene. The CDR3 consists of 15 residues. The CDR3 spells CASSLAPVGTGELFF. CDR3 in DNA: TGTGCCAGCAGCTTGGCCCCGGTCGGCACCGGGGAGCTGTTTTTT.

The rearrangement joins TRBV5-4 to TRBJ1-1; unclear D gene. The CDR3 runs 13 residues. Germline CDR1 is SGHNT and CDR2 is YYREEE (reference sequence). V lost 3 bases and J lost 6, with 12 bases in between. Written as DNA, the CDR3 is TGTGCCAGCAGCTCAGTAACCACATCTGAAGCTTTCTTT. This translates into CASSSVTTSEAFF.

The chain couples TRBV4-1 to TRBJ2-5; D is perhaps TRBD2 (6 bases). This CDR3 comprises 13 residues. Trimming removed 5 bases from V and 1 base from J, with 8 bases in between. From germline, CDR1 is MGHRA and CDR2 YSYEKL. CDR3 residues: CASSSSGQETQYF. For the CDR3, the DNA is TGCGCCAGCAGCAGTAGCGGCCAAGAGACCCAGTACTTC.

CDR3 residues: CATSNRDTIYF. The DNA for the CDR3 is TGTGCCACCAGCAACAGGGACACCATATATTTT. V gene TRBV15 combines with J gene TRBJ1-3; D might be TRBD1 (6 bases). V lost 4 bases and J lost 8, with 6 bases in between. Germline V gene data show CDR1 as LNHNV and CDR2 as YYDKDF (reference sequence). CDR3 size: 11 residues.

The rearrangement joins TRBV5-1 to TRBJ1-6; 8 positions agree with TRBD1. CDR1 is SGHRS and CDR2 is YFSETQ in the germline V gene. The CDR3 spans 17 residues. J was trimmed by 10 bases and V by 4 bases; bases with no gene match: 16. The CDR3 sequence is CASSRATITGGASPLHF. The CDR3 nucleotides read TGCGCCAGCAGCCGAGCGACAATAACAGGGGGAGCCTCACCCCTCCACTTT.

The CDR3: CASSQAQGQGTGELFF. DNA for the CDR3: TGTGCCAGCAGCCAAGCGCAGGGTCAAGGGACCGGGGAGCTGTTTTTT. This chain connects TRBV4-2 to TRBJ2-2; possible D gene TRBD1, 5 bases. The CDR3 length is 16 residues. V was trimmed by 1 base and J by 5 bases, leaving 14 bases between them. Germline loops: CDR1 LGHNA, CDR2 YNFKEQ.

The gene calls are TRBV5-1 and TRBJ1-1, with D possibly TRBD1 on 5 matching bases. V shed 2 bases and J shed 6 bases, with 11 bases lying between them. The CDR3 is 13 residues long. CDR1 and CDR2 from the germline V gene are SGHRS and YFSETQ. The CDR3 DNA reads as TGCGCCAGCAGCTTCTCGGGGGAAGCTGAAGCTTTCTTT. Protein: CASSFSGEAEAFF. Full variable domain (rest looked up from reference TRBV5-1 and TRBJ1-1): KAGVTQTPRYLIKTRGQQVTLSCSPISGHRSVSWYQQTPGQGLQFLFEYFSETQRNKGNFPGRFSGRQFSNSRSEMNVSTLELGDSALYLCASSFSGEAEAFFGQGTRLTVV.

The V gene is TRBV2, the J gene TRBJ2-1; 8 bases are a match to TRBD2. The CDR3 consists of 16 residues. Trimming at V came to 8 bases and at J to 4 bases, leaving 13 bases not matched to a gene. Germline CDR1 and CDR2: SNHLY and FYNNEI. The CDR3 DNA follows: TGTGCCAGCGTCGGAGCGGGGGCATATACTTACAATGAGCAGTTCTTC. Amino acid sequence: CASVGAGAYTYNEQFF.

Only one count was recorded for this clone. V usage is TRBV7-3 and J usage is TRBJ2-7; 10 bases are a match to TRBD1. This CDR3 is built from 15 residues. From germline, CDR1 is SGHTA and CDR2 FQGTGA. The junction had 3 bases not matched to a gene; V was cut back by 2 bases and J by 2 bases. CDR3 DNA: TGTGCCAGCAGCTTAGCGGGACAGGGGCCCTACGAGCAGTACTTC. It specifies CASSLAGQGPYEQYF.

The count of this clone is one. The rearrangement uses TRBV10-3 and TRBJ1-4, with 7 positions matching TRBD1. The CDR3 runs to 14 residues. V was clipped by 8 bases and J by 2 bases; unmatched bases: 5. CDR1 and CDR2 from the germline V gene are ENHRY and SYGVKD. The CDR3 region is CAISSQGTNEKLFF. CDR3 nucleotide sequence: TGTGCCATCTCGTCACAGGGGACTAATGAAAAACTGTTTTTT.

V gene TRBV5-8 combines with J gene TRBJ1-5; a possible D gene is TRBD1 (5 bases). Trimming took off 6 bases at V and 0 bases at J, with 16 bases between the two ends. The CDR3 length is 16 residues. Germline V gene data show CDR1 as SGHTS and CDR2 as YDEGEE. CDR3 sequence: CASTPGRGNSNQPQHF. The CDR3 DNA reads as TGTGCCAGCACTCCAGGACGGGGGAATAGCAATCAGCCCCAGCATTTT.

J is TRBJ1-1 and V is TRBV7-9; D gene ambiguous. The V end was cut by 4 bases, the J end by 0 bases, with 15 bases between. Germline CDR1 SEHNR, CDR2 FQNEAQ (reference sequence). The CDR3 has 16 amino acids. The DNA for the CDR3 is TGTGCCAGCAGCTCCAGCGGTGGAAAAGTGAACACTGAAGCTTTCTTT. Amino acids: CASSSSGGKVNTEAFF.

The chain uses TRBV2 and TRBJ1-5, with TRBD1 matching over 7 bases. CDR1 SNHLY and CDR2 FYNNEI come from the germline V gene. With V trimmed by 1 base and J by 3 bases, 3 bases remained unmatched. The CDR3 totals 15 residues. CDR3 amino acids: CASSEEGGLNQPQHF. The CDR3 nucleotides read TGTGCCAGCAGTGAAGAAGGGGGCCTCAATCAGCCCCAGCATTTT.

This chain joins TRBV5-1 and TRBJ1-2; no clear D. CDR1 is SGHRS, CDR2 YFSETQ, per germline. This CDR3 is built from 14 residues. With 3 bases removed from V and 4 bases from J, the gap between germline ends came to 13 bases. The CDR3 bases are TGCGCCAGCAGCTCCGTGGAGGGCACCTATGGCTACACCTTC. Translating it yields CASSSVEGTYGYTF.

J is TRBJ2-7 and V is TRBV2, with TRBD2 identical over 9 bases. CDR1 is SNHLY and CDR2 is FYNNEI in the germline V gene. This CDR3 is 15 amino acids long. The trim removed 4 bases at V and 4 bases at J, leaving 8 bases unmatched. CDR3 DNA: TGTGCCAGCAGTGCCCCAAGGAGCGGGGGGTACGAGCAGTACTTC. Its protein is CASSAPRSGGYEQYF.

The V and J genes are TRBV7-9 and TRBJ1-1; D remains ambiguous. The ends were cut back, 3 bases at V and 0 bases at J, with 5 bases in the middle. The CDR3 is 13 amino acids. Germline values: CDR1 SEHNR, CDR2 FQNEAQ (reference sequence). The CDR3 coding sequence is TGTGCCAGCAGCTTTTCCATGAACACTGAAGCTTTCTTT. Its protein product is CASSFSMNTEAFF.